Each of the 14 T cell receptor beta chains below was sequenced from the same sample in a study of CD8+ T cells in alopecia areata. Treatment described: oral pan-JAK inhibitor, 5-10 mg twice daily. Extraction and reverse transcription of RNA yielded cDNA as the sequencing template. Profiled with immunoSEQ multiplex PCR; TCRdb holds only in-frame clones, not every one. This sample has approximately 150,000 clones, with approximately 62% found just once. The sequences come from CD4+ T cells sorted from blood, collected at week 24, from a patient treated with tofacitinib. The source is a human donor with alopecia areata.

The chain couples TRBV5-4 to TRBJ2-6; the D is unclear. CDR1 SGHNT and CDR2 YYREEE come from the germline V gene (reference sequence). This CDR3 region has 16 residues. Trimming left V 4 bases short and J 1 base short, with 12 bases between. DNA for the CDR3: TGTGCCAGCAGCCCCCGCCGGAAATCTGGGGCCAACGTCCTGACTTTC. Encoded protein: CASSPRRKSGANVLTF.

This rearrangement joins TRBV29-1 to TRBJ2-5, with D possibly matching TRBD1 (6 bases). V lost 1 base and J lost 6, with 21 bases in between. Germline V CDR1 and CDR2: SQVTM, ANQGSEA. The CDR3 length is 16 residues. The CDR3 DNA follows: TGCAGCGTTGAAGGGGCCAGGACAGCAGAAAAGAAGACCCAGTACTTC. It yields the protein CSVEGARTAEKKTQYF.

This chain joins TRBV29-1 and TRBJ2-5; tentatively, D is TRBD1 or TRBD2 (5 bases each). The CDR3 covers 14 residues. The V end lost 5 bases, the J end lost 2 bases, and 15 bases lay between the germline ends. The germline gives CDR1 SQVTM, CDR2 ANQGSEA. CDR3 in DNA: TGCAGCGTTCGGGGATGGGGCGTACAAGAGACCCAGTACTTC. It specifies CSVRGWGVQETQYF.

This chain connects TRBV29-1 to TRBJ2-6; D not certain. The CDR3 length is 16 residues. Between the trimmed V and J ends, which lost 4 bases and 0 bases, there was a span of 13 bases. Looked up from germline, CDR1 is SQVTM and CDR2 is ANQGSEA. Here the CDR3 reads CSVGLRLSSGANVLTF. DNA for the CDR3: TGCAGCGTTGGTCTCAGGCTAAGCTCTGGGGCCAACGTCCTGACTTTC. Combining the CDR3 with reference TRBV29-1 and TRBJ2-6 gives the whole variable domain SAVISQKPSRDICQRGTSLTIQCQVDSQVTMMFWYRQQPGQSLTLIATANQGSEATYESGFVIDKFPISRPNLTFSTLTVSNMSPEDSSIYLCSVGLRLSSGANVLTFGAGSRLTVL.

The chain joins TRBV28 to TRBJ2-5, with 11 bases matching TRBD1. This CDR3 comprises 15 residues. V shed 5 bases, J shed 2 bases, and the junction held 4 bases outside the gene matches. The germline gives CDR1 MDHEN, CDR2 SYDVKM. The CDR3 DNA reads TGTGCCAGCAGTGGGACAGGGGGTAGACAAGAGACCCAGTACTTC. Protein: CASSGTGGRQETQYF.

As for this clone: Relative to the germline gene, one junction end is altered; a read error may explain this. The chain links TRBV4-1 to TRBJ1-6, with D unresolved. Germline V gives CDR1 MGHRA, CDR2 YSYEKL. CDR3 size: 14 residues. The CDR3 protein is CASSQALGTSPLHF. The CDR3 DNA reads TGTGCCAGCAGCCAAGCCCTTGGAACCTCACCCCTCCACTTT.

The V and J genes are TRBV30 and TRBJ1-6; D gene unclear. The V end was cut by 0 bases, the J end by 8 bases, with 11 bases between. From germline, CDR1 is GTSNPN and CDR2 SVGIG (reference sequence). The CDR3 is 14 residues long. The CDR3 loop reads CAWSVRIEYSPLHF. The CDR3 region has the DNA TGTGCCTGGAGTGTAAGGATCGAATATTCACCCCTCCACTTT.

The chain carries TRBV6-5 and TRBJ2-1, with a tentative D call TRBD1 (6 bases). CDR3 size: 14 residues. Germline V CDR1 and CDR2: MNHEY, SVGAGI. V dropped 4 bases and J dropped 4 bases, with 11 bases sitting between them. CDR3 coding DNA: TGTGCCAGCAGTTTCGGACAGCCGTACAATGAGCAGTTCTTC. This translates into CASSFGQPYNEQFF.

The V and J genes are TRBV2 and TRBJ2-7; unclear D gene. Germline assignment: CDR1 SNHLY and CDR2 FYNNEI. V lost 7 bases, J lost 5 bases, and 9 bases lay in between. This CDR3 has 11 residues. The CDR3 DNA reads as TGTGCCAGCACCACGTTCCACGAGCAGTACTTC. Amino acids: CASTTFHEQYF.

DNA of the CDR3: TGTGCCAGCAGCGTAGCGGGAGAGACCCAGTACTTC. Translation: CASSVAGETQYF. This chain joins TRBV9 and TRBJ2-5; D remains unclear. The germline CDR1 and CDR2 sequences are SGDLS and YYNGEE. There are 12 residues in the CDR3. V lost 0 bases and J lost 4, with 4 bases in between.

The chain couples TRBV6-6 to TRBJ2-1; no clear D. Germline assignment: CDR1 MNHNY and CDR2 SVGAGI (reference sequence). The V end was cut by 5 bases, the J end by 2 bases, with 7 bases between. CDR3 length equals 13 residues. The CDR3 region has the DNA TGTGCCAGCAGTCCCCGGACCTACAATGAGCAGTTCTTC. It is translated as CASSPRTYNEQFF.

CDR3 coding DNA: TGTGCCAGCAGCTTAACAGGGAACACTGAAGCTTTCTTT. Protein product: CASSLTGNTEAFF. This chain joins TRBV7-9 and TRBJ1-1; D may be TRBD1 (5 bases). Germline-derived CDR1 and CDR2 are SEHNR and FQNEAQ (reference sequence). Trimming left V 2 bases short and J 1 base short, with 5 bases between. This CDR3 spans 13 amino acids.

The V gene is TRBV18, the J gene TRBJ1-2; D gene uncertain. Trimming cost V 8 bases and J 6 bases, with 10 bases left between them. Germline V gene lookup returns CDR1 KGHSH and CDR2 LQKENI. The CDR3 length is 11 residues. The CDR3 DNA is TGTGCCAGCGCCGACCGGAATGGCTACACCTTC. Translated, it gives CASADRNGYTF.

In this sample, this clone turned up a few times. CDR3 sequence: CASSLEVPGGGQYF. The CDR3 DNA sequence: TGTGCCAGCAGCTTGGAAGTCCCAGGAGGGGGCCAGTACTTC. V and J are TRBV5-5 and TRBJ2-5; D tentatively reads TRBD1 or TRBD2 (6 bases each). Germline CDR1 is SGHKS and CDR2 is YYEKEE (reference sequence). The CDR3 is 14 residues long. V lost 0 bases and J 10 bases, leaving 16 bases between the germline ends. Based on the CDR3 plus reference TRBV5-5 and TRBJ2-5, the full variable domain is DAGVTQSPTHLIKTRGQQVTLRCSPISGHKSVSWYQQVLGQGPQFIFQYYEKEERGRGNFPDRFSARQFPNYSSELNVNALLLGDSALYLCASSLEVPGGGQYFGPGTRLLVL.